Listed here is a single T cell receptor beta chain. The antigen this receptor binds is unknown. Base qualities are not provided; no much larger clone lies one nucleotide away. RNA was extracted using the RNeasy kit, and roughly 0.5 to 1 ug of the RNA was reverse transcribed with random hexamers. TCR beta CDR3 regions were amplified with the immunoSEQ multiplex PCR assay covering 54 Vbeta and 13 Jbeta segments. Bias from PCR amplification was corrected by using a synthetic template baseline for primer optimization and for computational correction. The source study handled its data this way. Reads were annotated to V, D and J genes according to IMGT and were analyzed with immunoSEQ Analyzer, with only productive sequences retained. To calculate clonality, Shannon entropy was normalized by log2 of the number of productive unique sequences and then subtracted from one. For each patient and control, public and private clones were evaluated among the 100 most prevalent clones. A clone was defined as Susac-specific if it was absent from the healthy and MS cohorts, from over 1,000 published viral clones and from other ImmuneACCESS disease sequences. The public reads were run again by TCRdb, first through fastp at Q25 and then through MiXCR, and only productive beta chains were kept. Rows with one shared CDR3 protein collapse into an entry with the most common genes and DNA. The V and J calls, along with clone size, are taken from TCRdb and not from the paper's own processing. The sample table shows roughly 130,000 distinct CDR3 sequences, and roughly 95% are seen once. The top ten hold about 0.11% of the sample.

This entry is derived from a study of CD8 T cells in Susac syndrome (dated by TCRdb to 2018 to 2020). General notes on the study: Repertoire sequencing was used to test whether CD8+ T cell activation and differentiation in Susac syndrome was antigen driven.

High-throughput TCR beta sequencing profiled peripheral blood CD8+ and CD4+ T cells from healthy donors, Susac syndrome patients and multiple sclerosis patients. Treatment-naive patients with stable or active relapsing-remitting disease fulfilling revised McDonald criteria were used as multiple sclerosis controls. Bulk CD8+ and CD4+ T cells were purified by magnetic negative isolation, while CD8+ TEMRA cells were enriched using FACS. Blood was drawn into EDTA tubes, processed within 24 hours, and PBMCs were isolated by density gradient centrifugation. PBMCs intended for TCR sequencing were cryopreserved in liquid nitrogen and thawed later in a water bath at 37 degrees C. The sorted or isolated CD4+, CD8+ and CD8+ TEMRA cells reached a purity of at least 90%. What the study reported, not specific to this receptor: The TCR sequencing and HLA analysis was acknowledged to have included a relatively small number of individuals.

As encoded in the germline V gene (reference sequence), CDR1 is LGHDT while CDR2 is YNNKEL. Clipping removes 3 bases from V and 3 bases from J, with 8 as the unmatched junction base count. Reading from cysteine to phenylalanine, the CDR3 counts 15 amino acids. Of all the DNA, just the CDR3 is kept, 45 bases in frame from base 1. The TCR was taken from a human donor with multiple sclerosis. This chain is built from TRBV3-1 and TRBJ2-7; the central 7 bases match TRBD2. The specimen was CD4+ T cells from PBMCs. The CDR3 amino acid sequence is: CASSHSPSGDYEQYF. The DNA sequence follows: TGTGCCAGCAGCCATTCCCCGAGCGGGGACTACGAGCAGTACTTC.